A selection of T cell receptor beta chains follows, all from one sample in a study of neurological immune-mediated disorders. TCRdb recomputed calls from the 5' RACE reads with MiXCR, one row per CDR3 protein. The table shows 53,000 or so distinct CDR3 sequences, with 8% to 9% occurring only once. Material for sequencing was PBMCs. These receptors originate from a woman aged 40 to 50 in good health. Each CDR3 is given with its conserved first and last residue. The order of the fields is J gene, V gene, clone size, D gene, CDR3 protein, CDR3 DNA. D genes are given only for firm matches. Only part of the rows carry a size: once, few, many, or a class if the clone is expanded.

J: TRBJ2-1
V: TRBV7-9
size: many
D: .
CDR3: CASSYGQQQFF
DNA: TGTGCCAGCAGCTACGGACAACAGCAGTTCTTC

J: TRBJ2-3
V: TRBV7-2
size: many
D: .
CDR3: CASNRGGDRNYASTDTQYF
DNA: TGTGCCAGCAATAGAGGGGGGGACAGAAACTATGCTAGCACAGATACGCAGTATTTT

J: TRBJ2-5
V: TRBV7-2
size: many
D: TRBD2
CDR3: CASSISSGGAQETQYF
DNA: TGTGCCAGCAGCATTTCTAGCGGGGGGGCCCAAGAGACCCAGTACTTC

J: TRBJ1-1
V: TRBV5-1
size: many
D: .
CDR3: CASRFAEGSTEAFF
DNA: TGCGCCAGCAGGTTTGCGGAGGGGAGCACTGAAGCTTTCTTT

J: TRBJ1-2
V: TRBV4-2
size: many
D: .
CDR3: CASSQDGQGNYGYTF
DNA: TGTGCCAGCAGCCAAGATGGCCAGGGGAACTATGGCTACACCTTC

J: TRBJ1-1
V: TRBV20-1
size: many
D: .
CDR3: CSASGGNTEAFF
DNA: TGCAGTGCTAGCGGAGGGAACACTGAAGCTTTCTTT

J: TRBJ1-4
V: TRBV20-1
size: many
D: .
CDR3: CSASVAGDGTNEKLFF
DNA: TGCAGTGCTAGTGTTGCAGGGGATGGAACTAATGAAAAACTGTTTTTT

J: TRBJ1-1
V: TRBV5-5
size: few
D: .
CDR3: CASSGRVGGGNTEAFF
DNA: TGTGCCAGCAGCGGACGAGTGGGGGGTGGGAACACTGAAGCTTTCTTT

J: TRBJ1-1
V: TRBV5-1
size: many
D: .
CDR3: CASSLGGLNTEAFF
DNA: TGCGCCAGCAGCTTGGGGGGCCTGAACACTGAAGCTTTCTTT

J: TRBJ2-2
V: TRBV9
size: many
D: .
CDR3: CASSVVPVMNTGELFF
DNA: TGTGCCAGCAGCGTAGTTCCGGTCATGAACACCGGGGAGCTGTTTTTT

J: TRBJ2-6
V: TRBV7-2
size: .
D: .
CDR3: CASSFYRANILTF
DNA: TGTGCCAGCAGCTTTTATAGGGCCAACATCCTGACTTTC

J: TRBJ2-2
V: TRBV6-2/TRBV6-3
size: many
D: .
CDR3: CGVRGSTTGELFF
DNA: TGTGGGGTCCGAGGGTCTACGACCGGGGAGCTGTTTTTT

J: TRBJ2-1
V: TRBV5-5
size: .
D: TRBD1
CDR3: CASSTPGQGNEQFF
DNA: TGTGCCAGCAGCACACCGGGACAGGGGAATGAGCAGTTCTTC

J: TRBJ1-5
V: TRBV29-1
size: many
D: TRBD1
CDR3: CSVLTGEGGQPQHF
DNA: TGCAGCGTTCTTACAGGGGAGGGGGGTCAGCCCCAGCATTTT

J: TRBJ2-7
V: TRBV5-1
size: many
D: TRBD1
CDR3: CASSYQGALGAYEQYF
DNA: TGCGCCAGCAGCTACCAGGGGGCCCTTGGGGCCTACGAGCAGTACTTC

J: TRBJ2-7
V: TRBV7-2
size: .
D: .
CDR3: CASSLAISGEQYF
DNA: TGTGCCAGCAGCTTAGCCATCTCGGGCGAGCAGTACTTC

J: TRBJ1-1
V: TRBV6-6
size: many
D: TRBD1
CDR3: CASSYKSIWTGGKNTEAFF
DNA: TGTGCCAGCAGTTACAAATCTATCTGGACAGGGGGCAAGAACACTGAAGCTTTCTTT

J: TRBJ2-5
V: TRBV7-9
size: many
D: .
CDR3: CASRGEDEQETQYF
DNA: TGTGCCAGCCGAGGGGAAGACGAACAAGAGACCCAGTACTTC

J: TRBJ1-1
V: TRBV5-1
size: many
D: TRBD1
CDR3: CASSLYGQGAGMNTEAFF
DNA: TGCGCCAGCAGCTTGTACGGCCAGGGGGCTGGGATGAACACTGAAGCTTTCTTT

J: TRBJ1-4
V: TRBV15
size: many
D: .
CDR3: CATSRDGQRNEKLFF
DNA: TGTGCCACCAGCAGAGATGGACAGCGGAATGAAAAACTGTTTTTT

J: TRBJ1-1
V: TRBV6-2/TRBV6-3
size: .
D: .
CDR3: CASSSNRENTEAFF
DNA: TGTGCCAGCAGTTCCAACCGGGAGAACACTGAAGCTTTCTTT

J: TRBJ2-7
V: TRBV24-1
size: many
D: .
CDR3: CATSDIAGAEQYF
DNA: TGTGCCACCAGTGATATCGCAGGAGCCGAGCAGTACTTC

J: TRBJ1-1
V: TRBV12-3/TRBV12-4
size: many
D: TRBD1
CDR3: CAATRGVPTEAFF
DNA: TGTGCCGCAACCAGGGGGGTCCCCACTGAAGCTTTCTTT

J: TRBJ2-2
V: TRBV20-1
size: many
D: TRBD2
CDR3: CSAYRSTPLAGYTGELFF
DNA: TGCAGTGCCTACCGATCAACCCCACTAGCGGGGTACACCGGGGAGCTGTTTTTT

J: TRBJ2-1
V: TRBV9
size: many
D: .
CDR3: CASSARVGPYNEQFF
DNA: TGTGCCAGCAGTGCCCGTGTGGGGCCCTACAATGAGCAGTTCTTC

J: TRBJ2-3
V: TRBV7-2
size: few
D: .
CDR3: CASSLAPTDTQYF
DNA: TGTGCCAGCAGCTTAGCCCCCACAGATACGCAGTATTTT

J: TRBJ2-1
V: TRBV15
size: many
D: TRBD1
CDR3: CATSERDSARDEQFF
DNA: TGTGCCACCAGCGAGAGGGACAGCGCCCGGGATGAGCAGTTCTTC